Included here is one T cell receptor beta chain sequence, with context. Germline-derived CDR1 and CDR2 are SGHDT and YYEEEE. This CDR3 comprises 16 residues. Deletions cut 1 base from V and 1 base from J, with 11 bases between. Clones were read by immunoSEQ multiplex PCR, and TCRdb kept only the in-frame ones, dropping some. The table lists approximately 20,000 clones, 78% of them singletons. This specimen comes from a study of OX40 agonist ivuxolimab in advanced cancers. The rearrangement links TRBV5-6 to TRBJ2-2; D is tentatively TRBD1 or TRBD2 (5 bases each). Specimen: CD4+ or CD8+ T cells sorted from blood, collected in a trial of the OX40 agonist ivuxolimab. This TCR was sampled from an adult with an advanced solid tumor such as melanoma, head and neck, liver or kidney cancer. CDR3 in amino acids: CASSLMGTVNTGELFF. CDR3 sequence (DNA): TGTGCCAGCAGCTTGATGGGGACGGTGAACACCGGGGAGCTGTTTTTT.